This TCR beta chain was sequenced during a study of cytomegalovirus exposure and HLA in healthy donors. Both 60 Vbeta primers and 13 Jbeta primers went into the PCR. Clones were read by immunoSEQ multiplex PCR, and TCRdb kept only the in-frame ones, dropping some. The sample contains about 190,000 clones, 78% of which appear only once. Study-level findings and limits: Most TCRs appeared rarely, but some public TCRs recurred in many donors.

As to this clone: Its antigen is still unknown.

The clonotype comes from a woman aged 25 to 39 in good health and CMV-seropositive. The sequencing sample was made of PBMCs.

This CDR3 reads CASSLTGDQPQHF. The CDR3 DNA reads TGTGCCAGCAGCTTAACGGGGGATCAGCCCCAGCATTTT. The chain couples TRBV7-9 to TRBJ1-5; perhaps TRBD1 as D (5 bases). The CDR3 is 13 residues long. The germline CDR1 and CDR2 sequences are SEHNR and FQNEAQ (reference sequence). Trimming shortened V by 2 bases and J by 5 bases, and 7 bases separated the two germline ends.